A selection of T cell receptor beta chains follows, all from one sample in a study of shared T cell receptors in the human thymus. Profiling relied on immunoSEQ multiplex PCR, and the TCRdb table lists in-frame clones only, not all of them. Here the sample spans roughly 700,000 clones, around nine tenths being singletons. These same data were also listed under a study on human thymus T cells.

Sequencing input: thymocytes. Source of these receptors: a boy in the first two years of life with a congenital heart defect. Each CDR3 is given with its conserved first and last residue. The D gene is left open where the match is weak. The size field is filled for only some rows; it gives once, few, many or a size class.

CDR3nt: TGTGCCAGTAGTATAGGTGGACTAGCGGAAGATACGCAGTATTTT
CDR3aa: CASSIGGLAEDTQYF
d_gene: TRBD2
abundance: -
len: 15
j_gene: TRBJ2-3
v_gene: TRBV19

CDR3nt: TGCAGCGTTGAAGATTCCAGACTAGCGGCCGGGGAGCTGTTTTTT
CDR3aa: CSVEDSRLAAGELFF
d_gene: TRBD2
abundance: -
len: 15
j_gene: TRBJ2-2
v_gene: TRBV29-1

CDR3nt: TGTGCCAGCAGCAACAGGGATCCTGGAAACACCATATATTTT
CDR3aa: CASSNRDPGNTIYF
d_gene: -
abundance: -
len: 14
j_gene: TRBJ1-3
v_gene: TRBV6-1

CDR3nt: TGTGCCAGCAGCCCTGGGGACAGTCTCCCTTATGGCTACACCTTC
CDR3aa: CASSPGDSLPYGYTF
d_gene: TRBD1
abundance: -
len: 15
j_gene: TRBJ1-2
v_gene: TRBV5-4

CDR3nt: TGCGCCAGCAGTGCTCAGGGGTCCTACGAGCAGTACTTC
CDR3aa: CASSAQGSYEQYF
d_gene: -
abundance: -
len: 13
j_gene: TRBJ2-7
v_gene: TRBV10-1

CDR3nt: TGTGCCAGCAGCGATACAGGGGGAAGGGGACTTTACAATGAGCAGTTCTTC
CDR3aa: CASSDTGGRGLYNEQFF
d_gene: TRBD1
abundance: -
len: 17
j_gene: TRBJ2-1
v_gene: TRBV25-1

CDR3nt: TGTGCCAGCAGTGGGACTAGCGGGAGGGAGGAGACCCAGTACTTC
CDR3aa: CASSGTSGREETQYF
d_gene: TRBD2
abundance: once
len: 15
j_gene: TRBJ2-5
v_gene: TRBV2

CDR3nt: TGTGCCATCAGGGACAGGGACGCTGAAGCTTTCTTT
CDR3aa: CAIRDRDAEAFF
d_gene: TRBD1
abundance: -
len: 12
j_gene: TRBJ1-1
v_gene: TRBV10-3

CDR3nt: TGTGCCACCAGCAGAACCTTTAGCGGGATTGAGCAGTTCTTC
CDR3aa: CATSRTFSGIEQFF
d_gene: TRBD2
abundance: -
len: 14
j_gene: TRBJ2-1
v_gene: TRBV15

CDR3nt: TGTGCCAGCAGCTCCCCTCTCCTCGAGCAGTTCTTC
CDR3aa: CASSSPLLEQFF
d_gene: -
abundance: -
len: 12
j_gene: TRBJ2-1
v_gene: TRBV7-2

CDR3nt: TGTGCCAGCAGCCCTCCCCCCGACAGGGGGCTTGATACGCAGTATTTT
CDR3aa: CASSPPPDRGLDTQYF
d_gene: TRBD1
abundance: -
len: 16
j_gene: TRBJ2-3
v_gene: TRBV28

CDR3nt: TGCGCCAGCAGCACCTGGGGGGACAGGGAGTTAGGGGCCAACGTCCTGACTTTC
CDR3aa: CASSTWGDRELGANVLTF
d_gene: TRBD1
abundance: -
len: 18
j_gene: TRBJ2-6
v_gene: TRBV5-1

CDR3nt: TGTGCCAGCAGCCAAGATCTTGTCCCGGGTCGGGGCACAGATACGCAGTATTTT
CDR3aa: CASSQDLVPGRGTDTQYF
d_gene: -
abundance: -
len: 18
j_gene: TRBJ2-3
v_gene: TRBV14

CDR3nt: TGTGCCAGCAACCCGACAGGTCCCAATGAAGAGCAGTTCTTC
CDR3aa: CASNPTGPNEEQFF
d_gene: -
abundance: -
len: 14
j_gene: TRBJ2-1
v_gene: TRBV28

CDR3nt: TGTGCCAGCAGCTTAGGGGGACTAGCGGGAGGTAGGTACAATGAGCAGTTCTTC
CDR3aa: CASSLGGLAGGRYNEQFF
d_gene: TRBD2
abundance: -
len: 18
j_gene: TRBJ2-1
v_gene: TRBV7-2

CDR3nt: TGTGCCAGCAGCCAAGGGGGGGGAGAAGGCTCCTACAATGAGCAGTTCTTC
CDR3aa: CASSQGGGEGSYNEQFF
d_gene: -
abundance: -
len: 17
j_gene: TRBJ2-1
v_gene: TRBV7-8

CDR3nt: TGTGCCAGCAGTGAATCCGGGGATCACTATGGCTACACCTTC
CDR3aa: CASSESGDHYGYTF
d_gene: -
abundance: -
len: 14
j_gene: TRBJ1-2
v_gene: TRBV25-1

CDR3nt: TGTGCCAGCAGCTCCCAGGGGGTCGGCTACACCTTC
CDR3aa: CASSSQGVGYTF
d_gene: TRBD1
abundance: -
len: 12
j_gene: TRBJ1-2
v_gene: TRBV7-9

CDR3nt: TGTGCCATCCAGCCCGGGGGGGCCGGAGAAAAACTGTTTTTT
CDR3aa: CAIQPGGAGEKLFF
d_gene: -
abundance: -
len: 14
j_gene: TRBJ1-4
v_gene: TRBV2

CDR3nt: TGTGCCTGGAGAGGCGGGACAGGGGGAAACACCATATATTTT
CDR3aa: CAWRGGTGGNTIYF
d_gene: TRBD1
abundance: -
len: 14
j_gene: TRBJ1-3
v_gene: TRBV30

CDR3nt: TGTGCCAGCAGTAACTTCGACAGGGACCTTTCACCCCTCCACTTT
CDR3aa: CASSNFDRDLSPLHF
d_gene: TRBD1
abundance: -
len: 15
j_gene: TRBJ1-6
v_gene: TRBV6-1

CDR3nt: TGTGCCAGTAGCTACCGGGACAGGGGTGATCAGCCCCAGCATTTT
CDR3aa: CASSYRDRGDQPQHF
d_gene: TRBD1
abundance: few
len: 15
j_gene: TRBJ1-5
v_gene: TRBV19

CDR3nt: TGTGCCAGCAGCGCTTGGGGACAGGTGGGAGGGGTCGAGCAGTACTTC
CDR3aa: CASSAWGQVGGVEQYF
d_gene: -
abundance: -
len: 16
j_gene: TRBJ2-7
v_gene: TRBV9

CDR3nt: TGCGCCAGCAGCCCCTTAGCGGGAGGTCCACCCCCAAAGACCCAGTACTTC
CDR3aa: CASSPLAGGPPPKTQYF
d_gene: TRBD2
abundance: -
len: 17
j_gene: TRBJ2-5
v_gene: TRBV5-1

CDR3nt: TGTGCCAGCAGTTATACGACTAGCGCTTTCTACGAGCAGTACTTC
CDR3aa: CASSYTTSAFYEQYF
d_gene: TRBD2
abundance: -
len: 15
j_gene: TRBJ2-7
v_gene: TRBV6-5